Following are 14 T cell receptor beta chains from one sample sequenced in a study of shared clonotypes between healthy human individuals. TCRdb's table, derived via immunoSEQ multiplex PCR, lists solely in-frame clones and lacks some. The data hold 2 million to 2.5 million clones, with nearly 97% observed a single time. Sequenced material: naive CD4+ T cells sorted from blood. Subset given: CD45RA+ positively selected. These receptors came from a man between 18 and 35 years old in good health.

The chain employs TRBV27 and TRBJ2-7, with TRBD2 identical over 11 bases. V lost 5 bases and J lost 3; bases outside the gene matches: 12. Germline V gene data show CDR1 as MNHEY and CDR2 as SMNVEV (reference sequence). CDR3 length: 17 residues. The CDR3 is CASSRLAGTANLYEQYF. The CDR3, as DNA: TGTGCCAGCAGTCGACTAGCGGGAACAGCCAATCTCTACGAGCAGTACTTC.

The chain carries TRBV5-1 and TRBJ2-4; 8 bases fit TRBD2. Germline lookup yields CDR1 SGHRS and CDR2 YFSETQ. After removal of 4 bases from V and 7 bases from J, the junction contained 10 bases not matched to a gene. The CDR3 covers 15 residues. This CDR3 is CASSPSGSGGNIQYF. In DNA form, the CDR3 reads TGCGCCAGCAGCCCCAGCGGGAGTGGCGGGAACATTCAGTACTTC.

A word on this clone: The same CDR3 arises from other DNA sequences in this sample as well. The genes are TRBV19 and TRBJ1-1, with D tentatively TRBD1 (5 bases). Trimming cost V 5 bases and J 2 bases, with 12 bases left between them. The CDR3 has 14 amino acids. CDR1 is LNHDA and CDR2 is SQIVND in the germline V gene (reference sequence). The DNA for the CDR3 is TGTGCCAGTAGTTCTGGACAAGGTAACACTGAAGCTTTCTTT. Its translation is CASSSGQGNTEAFF.

The rearrangement joins TRBV18 to TRBJ2-5; maybe TRBD1 (6 bases). Trimming pared 2 bases from V and 3 bases from J, leaving 10 bases between. CDR1 is KGHSH and CDR2 is LQKENI in the germline V gene. The CDR3 has 14 residues. Here the CDR3 DNA reads TGTGCCAGCTCACCAATTAGGACAGAAGAGACCCAGTACTTC. The encoded protein is CASSPIRTEETQYF.

The V call is TRBV6-5, the J call TRBJ2-7; D is undetermined. Germline V CDR1 and CDR2: MNHEY, SVGAGI. V was shortened by 0 bases and J by 2 bases, with 11 bases between the two germline ends. CDR3 length: 15 amino acids. The CDR3 loop is CASSYSAVPTYEQYF. CDR3 in DNA: TGTGCCAGCAGTTACTCCGCAGTGCCAACCTACGAGCAGTACTTC.

The chain uses TRBV30 and TRBJ2-1, with 9 bases that match TRBD2. This CDR3 spans 15 amino acids. Germline CDR1 is GTSNPN and CDR2 is SVGIG (reference sequence). After removal of 0 bases from V and 7 bases from J, the junction contained 7 bases not matched to a gene. The CDR3 region has the DNA TGTGCCTGGAGTGTTGCGGGACTAGCTCGAAATGAGCAGTTCTTC. Amino acids: CAWSVAGLARNEQFF. The entire variable domain, with the rest obtained from reference TRBV30 and TRBJ2-1, is as follows: SQTIHQWPATLVQPVGSPLSLECTVEGTSNPNLYWYRQAAGRGLQLLFYSVGIGQISSEVPQNLSASRPQDRQFILSSKKLLLSDSGFYLCAWSVAGLARNEQFFGPGTRLTVL.

V gene TRBV5-6 combines with J gene TRBJ2-7; 9 nucleotides match TRBD1. Germline loops: CDR1 SGHDT, CDR2 YYEEEE. This CDR3 spans 14 amino acids. V was clipped by 2 bases and J by 6 bases; unmatched bases: 6. The CDR3 loop reads CASSFRDRGGEQYF. Written as DNA, the CDR3 is TGTGCCAGCAGCTTTCGAGACAGGGGGGGCGAGCAGTACTTC.

The chain uses TRBV28 and TRBJ2-5; 7 nucleotides align to TRBD1. J lost 1 base, V lost 5 bases, and 1 base had no gene match. This CDR3 spans 13 amino acids. CDR1 is MDHEN, CDR2 SYDVKM, per germline. CDR3 nucleotides: TGTGCCAGCAGTCACAGGGGCCAAGAGACCCAGTACTTC. It codes for CASSHRGQETQYF.

The chain couples TRBV6-5 to TRBJ2-1, with 7 bases identical to TRBD2. The germline gives CDR1 MNHEY, CDR2 SVGAGI. CDR3 size: 15 residues. V lost 2 bases, J lost 7 bases, and 8 bases stayed unmatched. This CDR3 is CASSYGTGGVNEQFF. CDR3 coding DNA: TGTGCCAGCAGTTACGGGACGGGAGGAGTAAATGAGCAGTTCTTC.

The genes are TRBV6-1 and TRBJ1-5; 11 positions agree with TRBD1. CDR1 and CDR2 (germline): MNHNS, SASEGT. The trim removed 6 bases at V and 7 bases at J, leaving 5 bases unmatched. The length of the CDR3 is 14 residues. The CDR3 nucleotides are TGTGCCAGCAGACGGACAGGGGGCGAACAGCCCCAGCATTTT. It codes for CASRRTGGEQPQHF.

The V and J genes are TRBV30 and TRBJ1-2, with D tentatively TRBD1 (6 bases). This CDR3 has 13 residues. Germline CDR1 GTSNPN, CDR2 SVGIG (reference sequence). V lost 3 bases, J lost 14 bases, and 22 bases lay in between. The chain's CDR3 is CAWRSPGGLVCTF. DNA of the CDR3: TGTGCCTGGAGGTCTCCCGGGGGGCTCGTTTGTACCTTC.

The gene calls are TRBV9 and TRBJ1-4, with a possible D match to TRBD1 (5 bases). The length of the CDR3 is 15 residues. The ends were cut back, 4 bases at V and 5 bases at J, with 15 bases in the middle. Germline values: CDR1 SGDLS, CDR2 YYNGEE. CDR3 sequence (DNA): TGTGCCAGCAGCACACTGGACGGACACAATGAAAAACTGTTTTTT. It is translated as CASSTLDGHNEKLFF.

A note on this clone: Other DNA sequences in the same sample also yield this CDR3. CDR3: CASSLVTGMNTEAFF. In DNA form, the CDR3 reads TGTGCCAGCAGCCTCGTGACAGGGATGAACACTGAAGCTTTCTTT. The genes are TRBV7-2 and TRBJ1-1; 7 bases are shared with TRBD1. V was clipped by 5 bases and J by 0 bases; unmatched bases: 6. The length of the CDR3 is 15 residues. CDR1 is SGHTA, CDR2 FQGNSA, per germline.

J is TRBJ1-1 and V is TRBV5-1, with D hard to call. Germline CDR1 and CDR2: SGHRS and YFSETQ. CDR3 size: 16 residues. The germline V and J ends were trimmed by 0 bases and 1 base, with 13 bases remaining between them. The CDR3 here is CASSLARAGPNTEAFF. In DNA, the CDR3 is TGCGCCAGCAGCTTGGCTCGGGCAGGCCCGAACACTGAAGCTTTCTTT.